This record looks at one T cell receptor (beta chain) sequence and its context. TCRdb keeps only in-frame clones here, not all; method: immunoSEQ multiplex PCR. The sample gives approximately 17,000 clones, 85% to 90% of which show up once; 32% is in the top ten. The germline V gene has CDR1 LGHNT and CDR2 FRNRAP. The CDR3 length is 16 residues. Trimming shortened V by 0 bases and J by 0 bases, and 11 bases separated the two germline ends. This entry comes from a study of control samples from healthy donors and cancer patients. The V gene is TRBV12-5, the J gene TRBJ1-1; D uncertain. The receptor's source is a man between 60 and 75 years old with head and neck cancer. Sequencing was done on a sample of PBMCs. The CDR3 DNA reads as TGTGCTAGTGGTTTGGTAGGGCTCACCCTGAACACTGAAGCTTTCTTT. The encoded protein is CASGLVGLTLNTEAFF.